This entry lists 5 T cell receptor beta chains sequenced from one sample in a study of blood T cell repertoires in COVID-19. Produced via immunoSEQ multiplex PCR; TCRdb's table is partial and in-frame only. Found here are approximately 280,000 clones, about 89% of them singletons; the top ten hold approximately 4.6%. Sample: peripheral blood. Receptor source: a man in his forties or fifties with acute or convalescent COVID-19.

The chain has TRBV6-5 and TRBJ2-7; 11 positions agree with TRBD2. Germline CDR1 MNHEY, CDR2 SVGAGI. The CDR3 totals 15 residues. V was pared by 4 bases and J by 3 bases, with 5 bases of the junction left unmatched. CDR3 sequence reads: CASSLSGLAVYEQYF. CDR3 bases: TGTGCCAGCAGTTTGTCGGGACTAGCGGTCTACGAGCAGTACTTC.

In DNA, the CDR3 is TGTGCCAGCAGTTTAAATGCAGGGGGAGCTTCACCCCTCCACTTT. As protein: CASSLNAGGASPLHF. The rearrangement links TRBV27 to TRBJ1-6, with 7 bases identical to TRBD1. There are 15 residues in the CDR3. J gave up 9 bases and V 2 bases, and 7 bases lay outside the gene matches. Per the germline V gene, CDR1 is MNHEY and CDR2 is SMNVEV (reference sequence).

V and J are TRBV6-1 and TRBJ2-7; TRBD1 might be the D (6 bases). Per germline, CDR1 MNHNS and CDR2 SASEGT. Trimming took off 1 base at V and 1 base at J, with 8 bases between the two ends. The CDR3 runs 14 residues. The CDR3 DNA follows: TGTGCCAGCAGTGAAGTAGACAGGTCCTACGAGCAGTACTTC. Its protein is CASSEVDRSYEQYF.

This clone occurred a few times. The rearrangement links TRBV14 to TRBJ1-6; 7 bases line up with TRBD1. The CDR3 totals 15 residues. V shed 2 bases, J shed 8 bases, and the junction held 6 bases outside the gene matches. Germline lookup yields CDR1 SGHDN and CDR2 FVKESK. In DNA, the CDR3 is TGTGCCAGCAGCCAACTTCGGGACAGTTATTCACCCCTCCACTTT. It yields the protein CASSQLRDSYSPLHF.

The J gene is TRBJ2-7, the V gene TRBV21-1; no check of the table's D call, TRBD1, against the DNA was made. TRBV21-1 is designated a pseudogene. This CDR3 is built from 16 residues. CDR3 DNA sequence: TGTGCCAGCAGCAAAGCAGGGACAGGGAATTCCTACGAGCAGTACTTC. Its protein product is CASSKAGTGNSYEQYF.